A single sample gave rise to the 11 T cell receptor beta chains below, sequenced in a study of Ad26.COV2.S vaccination and SARS-CoV-2 variants. Treatment meaning: about 20 received Ad26.COV2.S at low or high dose, single or two shots; roughly five received placebo; per-sample allocation not given. The samples date from day 63 after the first vaccine or placebo injection. Here immunoSEQ multiplex PCR was the method, and the copy in TCRdb shows in-frame clones only, minus some. This repertoire shows about 440,000 clones, 90% found once; its top ten account for less than 4.5%. The material was peripheral blood, obtained in a trial of Ad26.COV2.S vaccine versus placebo. The receptors derive from a person aged 18-65 years who received the Ad26.COV2.S COVID-19 vaccine or a placebo.

This rearrangement joins TRBV13 to TRBJ2-5, with a weak D call TRBD2 (6 bases). The germline V gene has CDR1 PRHDT and CDR2 FYEKMQ (reference sequence). CDR3 length: 13 amino acids. V was shortened by 4 bases and J by 3 bases, with 9 bases between the two germline ends. The CDR3 sequence is CASSSWGEETQYF. In DNA, the CDR3 is TGTGCCAGCAGCTCGTGGGGGGAAGAGACCCAGTACTTC.

The rearrangement uses TRBV5-1 and TRBJ2-2, with 7 bases matching TRBD1. J gave up 2 bases and V 2 bases, and 3 bases lay outside the gene matches. CDR1 and CDR2 (germline): SGHRS, YFSETQ. This CDR3 contains 15 residues. CDR3 loop: CASSFGQVNTGELFF. The DNA for the CDR3 is TGCGCCAGCAGCTTCGGACAGGTTAACACCGGGGAGCTGTTTTTT.

The chain employs TRBV10-3 and TRBJ1-5; TRBD1 aligns across 11 bases. CDR1 ENHRY and CDR2 SYGVKD come from the germline V gene. J lost 6 bases, V lost 8 bases, and 6 bases had no gene match. This CDR3 comprises 14 residues. Here the CDR3 DNA reads TGTGCCATCCGAGGACAGGGGGCGGGTCAGCCCCAGCATTTT. Its protein product is CAIRGQGAGQPQHF.

In its sample, this clone was seen once. The V call is TRBV28, the J call TRBJ1-1; D is ambiguous. Deletions cut 3 bases from V and 0 bases from J, with 8 bases between. Germline-derived CDR1 and CDR2 are MDHEN and SYDVKM. This CDR3 comprises 14 residues. CDR3 DNA sequence: TGTGCCAGCAGTTTGGAGGCCCTGAACACTGAAGCTTTCTTT. This encodes CASSLEALNTEAFF.

J is TRBJ1-1 and V is TRBV24-1; D uncertain. Trimming took 3 bases from V and 6 from J, leaving 10 bases between them. Germline V gene sequence: CDR1 KGHDR, CDR2 SFDVKD. The CDR3 has 13 residues. This chain's CDR3 is CATSDVAKPEAFF. CDR3 in DNA: TGTGCCACCAGTGATGTAGCGAAACCTGAAGCTTTCTTT.

The sample holds a few counts of this clone. The rearrangement uses TRBV11-2 and TRBJ2-1; 8 bases are shared with TRBD1. The CDR3 length is 15 residues. Germline V gene data show CDR1 as SGHAT and CDR2 as FQNNGV. The J segment lost 4 bases and the V segment lost 5 bases, leaving 7 bases of the junction unmatched. CDR3 in amino acids: CASSRRDRLYNEQFF. The CDR3 nucleotides read TGTGCCAGCAGCCGCCGGGACAGGCTTTACAATGAGCAGTTCTTC.

The rearrangement joins TRBV5-6 to TRBJ2-3, with 7 bases aligning to TRBD1. Germline V gene lookup returns CDR1 SGHDT and CDR2 YYEEEE. Trimming took 1 base from V and 4 from J; bases not matched to a gene: 3. This CDR3 region has 14 residues. The CDR3 nucleotides read TGTGCCAGCAGCTTGCGTCAGGGGGCAGATACGCAGTATTTT. Residues: CASSLRQGADTQYF.

The chain uses TRBV27 and TRBJ2-1; D is uncertain. CDR1 MNHEY and CDR2 SMNVEV come from the germline V gene (reference sequence). V was shortened by 2 bases and J by 5 bases, with 19 bases between the two germline ends. CDR3 length equals 17 residues. The CDR3 loop is CASSLDRASSWDNEQFF. The CDR3 DNA reads TGTGCCAGCAGTTTAGATAGGGCAAGCTCTTGGGACAATGAGCAGTTCTTC.

The gene calls are TRBV5-8 and TRBJ1-4; a possible D gene is TRBD1 (5 bases). Trimming took 3 bases from V and 8 from J, leaving 20 bases between them. CDR1 is SGHTS and CDR2 is YDEGEE in the germline V gene. CDR3 length equals 16 residues. The CDR3 protein is CASSSRQPSGDEKLFF. CDR3 nucleotides: TGTGCCAGCAGCTCCCGGCAACCTTCGGGGGACGAAAAACTGTTTTTT.

The chain is built from TRBV5-1 and TRBJ1-3, with D unclear. Germline CDR1 reads SGHRS; CDR2 reads YFSETQ. The CDR3 length is 17 residues. V lost 0 bases and J 4 bases, leaving 17 bases between the germline ends. CDR3 in amino acids: CASSLDGRELNGNTIYF. In DNA, the CDR3 is TGCGCCAGCAGCTTGGACGGGCGGGAGCTTAACGGAAACACCATATATTTT.

V usage is TRBV5-8 and J usage is TRBJ2-3; tentative D call: TRBD1 (7 bases). The CDR3 covers 15 residues. V was shortened by 4 bases and J by 0 bases, with 12 bases between the two germline ends. Germline-derived CDR1 and CDR2 are SGHTS and YDEGEE. The CDR3 spells CASSRQGGSTDTQYF. For the CDR3, the DNA is TGTGCCAGCAGCCGCCAGGGGGGAAGCACAGATACGCAGTATTTT.